The entry that follows covers one T cell receptor (beta chain) sequence. Germline V gene data show CDR1 as LGHNA and CDR2 as YNFKEQ. The CDR3 extends over 16 amino acids. Trimming cost V 0 bases and J 6 bases; bases outside gene matches: 9. Original methodology: Reference gene primer amplification gave estimated nucleated cell counts. Only in-frame clones appear in the TCRdb table, and some are missing; sequencing was by immunoSEQ multiplex PCR. V, J and clone size were drawn from that table, and D and trimming were deduced from the DNA. The sample has 110,000 to 150,000 clones; roughly 91% are singletons. The record originates from a study of blood T cell repertoires in COVID-19. Study in general: The samples span acute and convalescent COVID-19 from the United States, Italy and Spain. PBMCs, B-cell-depleted T cells, or T cells were the source of the cDNA or gDNA that made up the material.

The source material was peripheral blood. The V and J genes are TRBV4-2 and TRBJ2-3, with 7 bases lining up with TRBD2. The source of this sequence is a man aged 55 to 69 with active or convalescent COVID-19. The CDR3 is CASSQDPGGEEDTQYF. As DNA, the CDR3 is TGTGCCAGCAGCCAAGACCCGGGGGGTGAAGAGGATACGCAGTATTTT.